The source of this T cell receptor (beta chain) is a study of T cells after yellow fever vaccination. Findings and limits, study-wide: Overlap between CD4 and CD8 compartments was detected for a small share of clonotypes. Detected again after the booster were most primary-vaccination clones, at about 96% CD4 and 88% CD8.

In germline, CDR1 is KGHDR, CDR2 SFDVKD. Trimming at V came to 4 bases and at J to 4 bases, leaving 7 bases not matched to a gene. This CDR3 has 16 residues. About this clonotype itself: Its antigen is currently unknown.

TCRdb processed the 5' RACE reads anew with MiXCR; each CDR3 protein has one entry. The sample lists about 510,000 distinct CDR3 sequences, 20% to 25% occurring once. This sequence joins TRBV24-1 and TRBJ2-5; 11 bases are a match to TRBD1. The starting material was PBMCs, obtained 21 days after the first yellow fever vaccination. The source of this sequence is a man aged 18 to 29 who received the YFV17D yellow fever vaccine. CDR3 sequence: CATSDPWTGGRETQYF. CDR3 DNA sequence: TGTGCCACCAGTGACCCTTGGACAGGGGGCAGAGAGACCCAGTACTTC.